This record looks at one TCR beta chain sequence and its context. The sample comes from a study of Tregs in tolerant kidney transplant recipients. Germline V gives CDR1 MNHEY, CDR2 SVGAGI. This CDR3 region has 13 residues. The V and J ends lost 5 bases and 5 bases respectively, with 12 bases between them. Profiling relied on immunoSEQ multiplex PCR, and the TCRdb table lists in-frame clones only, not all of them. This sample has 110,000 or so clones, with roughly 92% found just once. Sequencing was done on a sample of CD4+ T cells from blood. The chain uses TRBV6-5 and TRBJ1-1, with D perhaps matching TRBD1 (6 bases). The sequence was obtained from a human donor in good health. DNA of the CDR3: TGTGCCAGCAGTAGAGGGGGGCTTACTGAAGCTTTCTTT. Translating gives CASSRGGLTEAFF.